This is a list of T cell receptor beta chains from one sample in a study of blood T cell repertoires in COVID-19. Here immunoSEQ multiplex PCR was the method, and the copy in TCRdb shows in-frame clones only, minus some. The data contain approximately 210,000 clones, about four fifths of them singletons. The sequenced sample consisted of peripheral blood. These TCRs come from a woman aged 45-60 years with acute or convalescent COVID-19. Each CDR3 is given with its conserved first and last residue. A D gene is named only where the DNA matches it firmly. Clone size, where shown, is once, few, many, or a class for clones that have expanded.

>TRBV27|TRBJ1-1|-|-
TGTGCCAGCAGCTCTCAGTACCGGGGGGGCACTGAAGCTTTCTTT
CASSSQYRGGTEAFF
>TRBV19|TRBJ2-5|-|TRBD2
TGTGCCAGTGAGGCTAGCGGGAGAGGAGAGACCCAGTACTTC
CASEASGRGETQYF
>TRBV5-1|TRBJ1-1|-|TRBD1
TGCGCCAGCAGCGACAGGGACGGCACTGAAGCTTTCTTT
CASSDRDGTEAFF
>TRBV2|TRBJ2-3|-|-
TGTGCCAGCAGTGCATCAACAGATACGCAGTATTTT
CASSASTDTQYF
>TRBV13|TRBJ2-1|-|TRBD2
TGTGCCAGCAGCTCCGGGACTAGCGGGAGTTATGAGCAGTTCTTC
CASSSGTSGSYEQFF
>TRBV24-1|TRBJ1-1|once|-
TGTGCCACCGGCGGGGGTGAGCACACTGAAGCTTTCTTT
CATGGGEHTEAFF
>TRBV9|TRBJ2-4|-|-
TGTGCCAGCAGCGCTAGTATAGGATCGGGCATTCAGTACTTC
CASSASIGSGIQYF
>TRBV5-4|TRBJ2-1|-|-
TGTGCCAGCAGCGACGGAGATAACAATGAGCAGTTCTTC
CASSDGDNNEQFF
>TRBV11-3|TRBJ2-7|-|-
TGTGCCAGCAGCTTAGTTCTAGCGACCTACGAGCAGTACTTC
CASSLVLATYEQYF
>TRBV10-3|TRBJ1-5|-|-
TGTGCCATCAGTGAATTTGTGGACAGTAGCAATCAGCCCCAGCATTTT
CAISEFVDSSNQPQHF
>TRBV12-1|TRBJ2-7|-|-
TGTGCCAGCAGCCCACCGGATCTCGCTAGCGAGCAGTACTTC
CASSPPDLASEQYF
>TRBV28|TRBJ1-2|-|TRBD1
TGTGCCGTACCCGGGACAGCTCCCTACTATGGCTACACCTTC
CAVPGTAPYYGYTF
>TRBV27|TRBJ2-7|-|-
TGTGCCAGCAGTTTCCTAGAAGGCGAGCAGTACTTC
CASSFLEGEQYF
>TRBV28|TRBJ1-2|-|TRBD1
TGTGCCAGCAGTTTACAGGGGGCGAGAGGCTACACCTTC
CASSLQGARGYTF
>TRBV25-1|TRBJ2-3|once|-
TGTGCCAGCAGCGCCGGCGTCGGGGTTGTAGATACGCAGTATTTT
CASSAGVGVVDTQYF
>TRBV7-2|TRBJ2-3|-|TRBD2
TGTGCCAGCAGCTTAGCGAGAGCGGGACTAGCCCTAGATACGCAGTATTTT
CASSLARAGLALDTQYF
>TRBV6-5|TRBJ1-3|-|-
TGTGCCAGCAGTCCGGGAGGTATCTCTGGAAACACCATATATTTT
CASSPGGISGNTIYF
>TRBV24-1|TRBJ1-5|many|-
TGTGCCACCAGTGACAATTATCAGCCCCAGCATTTT
CATSDNYQPQHF
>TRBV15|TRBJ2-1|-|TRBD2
TGTGCCACCAGCAGAGGGGGACTAGCGGGACTCAATGAGCAGTTCTTC
CATSRGGLAGLNEQFF
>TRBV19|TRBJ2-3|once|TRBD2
TGTGCCAGTTTTAGCGGGAGACGGACAGATACGCAGTATTTT
CASFSGRRTDTQYF
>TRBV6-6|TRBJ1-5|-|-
TGTGCCAGCAGTTACTCAGGGGGAGGGAGCAATCAGCCCCAGCATTTT
CASSYSGGGSNQPQHF
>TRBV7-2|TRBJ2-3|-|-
TGTGCCAGCAGCCCATATCGGAGGAGTTCTAGCACAGATACGCAGTATTTT
CASSPYRRSSSTDTQYF
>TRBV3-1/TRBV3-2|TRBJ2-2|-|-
TGTGCCAGCAGCCAAGGGGCGGGAATGAACACCGGGGAGCTGTTTTTT
CASSQGAGMNTGELFF
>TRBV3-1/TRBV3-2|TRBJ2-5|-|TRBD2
TGTGCCAGCAGCCAAGCGGTTCCTAGCGGGAGCGGGACCCAGTACTTC
CASSQAVPSGSGTQYF
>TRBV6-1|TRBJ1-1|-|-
TGTGCCAGCAGTGAACCGGCAGGGGAGTGGAATTCTGAAGCTTTCTTT
CASSEPAGEWNSEAFF
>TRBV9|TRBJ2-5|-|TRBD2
TGTGCCAGCAGCGTAGGGGGAGCGGGAGACGGGGAGACCCAGTACTTC
CASSVGGAGDGETQYF
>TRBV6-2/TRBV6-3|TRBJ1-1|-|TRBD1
TGTGCCAGCAGTTTCATGTCAGGGGGCGCCCCTGAAGCTTTCTTT
CASSFMSGGAPEAFF
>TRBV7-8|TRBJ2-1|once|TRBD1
TGTGCCAGCAGCCAGGGGGTGAAGCAGTTCTTC
CASSQGVKQFF
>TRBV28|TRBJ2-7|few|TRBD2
TGTGCCAGCAGGACCCCGGGACTAGGATCCTACGAGCAGTACTTC
CASRTPGLGSYEQYF
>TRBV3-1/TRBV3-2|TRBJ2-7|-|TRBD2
TGTGCCAGCAGCCGGACTAGCGGGAGCAACGAGCAGTACTTC
CASSRTSGSNEQYF
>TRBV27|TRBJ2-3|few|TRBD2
TGTGCCAGCAAGTGGACTAGCGGCACAGATACGCAGTATTTT
CASKWTSGTDTQYF
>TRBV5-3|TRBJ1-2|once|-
TGTGCCAGAAGCTTGGTCCCTGCAAGGGGCTATGGCTACACCTTC
CARSLVPARGYGYTF
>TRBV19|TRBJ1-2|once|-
TGTGCCAGTACCCGAGGGGGAGGCTACACCTTC
CASTRGGGYTF
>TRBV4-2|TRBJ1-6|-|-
TGTGCCAGCAGCCAAGAACCCAACAGGAATTCACCCCTCCACTTT
CASSQEPNRNSPLHF
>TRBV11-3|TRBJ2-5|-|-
TGTGCCAGCAGCCGTGGTGAGATGGAGACCCAGTACTTC
CASSRGEMETQYF
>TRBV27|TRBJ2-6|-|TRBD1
TGTGCCAGCAGTTTAGACAGGGGGGGCTCTGGGGCCAACGTCCTGACTTTC
CASSLDRGGSGANVLTF
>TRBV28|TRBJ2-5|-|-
TGTGCCAGCAGTCTCCCTCGCGGGGTAGAGACCCAGTACTTC
CASSLPRGVETQYF
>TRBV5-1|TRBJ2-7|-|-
TGCGCCAGCAGCTTGGTAGTAGCGGCCAGCGAGCAGTACTTC
CASSLVVAASEQYF
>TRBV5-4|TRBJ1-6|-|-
TGTGCCAGCAGCCCCCAGGGGCTTGAGTCACCCCTCCACTTT
CASSPQGLESPLHF
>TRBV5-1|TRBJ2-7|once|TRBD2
TGCGCCAGCAGCTCCCCGGGGACTAGCGGGAGCCCCTACGAGCAGTACTTC
CASSSPGTSGSPYEQYF
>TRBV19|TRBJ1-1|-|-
TGTGCCTCGGAGCCGACAGGTTGGAACACTGAAGCTTTCTTT
CASEPTGWNTEAFF
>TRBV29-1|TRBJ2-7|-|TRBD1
TGCAGCGTTGGAGAGGGCAGGGGGTACTACGAGCAGTACTTC
CSVGEGRGYYEQYF
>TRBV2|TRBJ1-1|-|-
TGTGCCAGCAGTGATCCGGTCACTGAAGCTTTCTTT
CASSDPVTEAFF
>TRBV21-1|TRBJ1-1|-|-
TGTGCCAGCAGCCGTGGCCGGAACACTGAAGCTTTCTTT
CASSRGRNTEAFF
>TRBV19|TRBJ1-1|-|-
TGTGCCAGCGGACAGTCATACACTGAAGCTTTCTTT
CASGQSYTEAFF
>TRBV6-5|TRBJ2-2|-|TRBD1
TGTGCCAGCAGTAACCTACAGGGGGGGGAGCTGTTTTTT
CASSNLQGGELFF
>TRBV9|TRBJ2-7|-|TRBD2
TGTGCCAGCAGCGTAGGGACTAGCGGAGTCTACGAGCAGTACTTC
CASSVGTSGVYEQYF
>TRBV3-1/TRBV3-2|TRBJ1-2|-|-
TGTGCCAGCAGCCAAGACGGCAGGGGAGACGGCTACACCTTC
CASSQDGRGDGYTF
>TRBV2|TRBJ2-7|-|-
TGTGCCAGCAGTGAAGGCAGCGCATACGAGCAGTACTTC
CASSEGSAYEQYF
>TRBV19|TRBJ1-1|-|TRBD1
TGTGCCAGTAGTCCCGGGACAGGGCTCATTGCTTTCTTT
CASSPGTGLIAFF
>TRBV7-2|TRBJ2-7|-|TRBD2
TGTGCCAGACCTGCCGGGACTAGTAACCACGAGCAGTACTTC
CARPAGTSNHEQYF